Listed below are T cell receptor beta chains from one sample, sequenced in a study of T cell repertoires in cytomegalovirus infection. TCRdb reanalysed the reads using MiXCR and keeps one entry per CDR3 protein. Among under 200,000 distinct CDR3 sequences, more than 9% were seen once, and the ten largest hold roughly 5.1%. The sample consisted of PBMCs. These receptors were obtained from a human donor in good health (CMV status not recorded). Some clones in this sample may be carry-over from other donors' samples. Both conserved end residues are part of each CDR3. A D gene is named only where the DNA matches it firmly. Size tells how often a clone was seen (once, few, many) or the class of an expanded clone, and some rows leave it out.

D: TRBD1
size: .
J: TRBJ2-1
V: TRBV7-9
CDR3: CASSNRDRVYNEQFF
DNA: TGTGCCAGCAGCAACCGGGACAGAGTGTACAATGAGCAGTTCTTC

D: .
size: few
J: TRBJ1-1
V: TRBV7-2
CDR3: CASSLDYTEAFF
DNA: TGTGCCAGCAGCTTGGACTACACTGAAGCTTTCTTT

D: TRBD1
size: many
J: TRBJ1-1
V: TRBV6-5
CDR3: CASSYFTGGNTEAFF
DNA: TGTGCCAGCAGTTACTTCACAGGGGGGAACACTGAAGCTTTCTTT

D: .
size: many
J: TRBJ2-3
V: TRBV7-2
CDR3: CASSSRAPDTQYF
DNA: TGTGCCAGCAGCTCACGTGCCCCGGATACGCAGTATTTT

D: TRBD1
size: .
J: TRBJ2-2
V: TRBV6-4
CDR3: CASSATRQGANTGELFF
DNA: TGTGCCAGCAGCGCCACCCGACAGGGGGCGAACACCGGGGAGCTGTTTTTT

D: .
size: .
J: TRBJ1-1
V: TRBV7-2
CDR3: CASSLYGGSEAFF
DNA: TGTGCCAGCAGCTTATACGGGGGTTCTGAAGCTTTCTTT

D: .
size: many
J: TRBJ1-1
V: TRBV7-8
CDR3: CASSSRVYTEAFF
DNA: TGTGCCAGCAGCTCGAGGGTGTACACTGAAGCTTTCTTT

D: .
size: many
J: TRBJ2-3
V: TRBV7-2
CDR3: CASSLAGALFDTQYF
DNA: TGTGCCAGCAGCTTAGCCGGGGCCCTCTTCGATACGCAGTATTTT

D: TRBD1
size: .
J: TRBJ1-1
V: TRBV6-5
CDR3: CASRPLLNRGTEAFF
DNA: TGTGCCAGCAGGCCCCTATTGAACAGGGGGACTGAAGCTTTCTTT

D: TRBD1
size: many
J: TRBJ1-1
V: TRBV11-2
CDR3: CATPGGRGPKTEAFF
DNA: TGTGCCACCCCGGGGGGCAGGGGGCCGAAGACTGAAGCTTTCTTT